This T cell receptor beta chain was sequenced during a study of lymphopenia after photon versus proton radiotherapy. Assay: immunoSEQ multiplex PCR; the TCRdb copy retains only in-frame clones and omits some. The sample gives about 40,000 clones, 86% of which show up once; about 9.4% is in the top ten. This clone has only one observation. The CDR3 is made up of 12 amino acids. The germline V gene has CDR1 SQVTM and CDR2 ANQGSEA. The V end was cut by 8 bases, the J end by 4 bases, with 15 bases between. The chain joins TRBV29-1 to TRBJ2-7; the D gene is possibly TRBD1 (6 bases). Material: peripheral blood, obtained from a patient treated with proton-based radiotherapy. The sequence derives from a woman aged 65 to 85 with pancreatic cancer. Some clones in this sample may be carry-over from other donors' samples. CDR3 DNA: TGCAGCACACGGGACACCGCTTACGAGCAGTACTTC. This encodes CSTRDTAYEQYF.